A single TCR beta chain is shown here with its context. Its target is unknown. J gave up 1 base and V 4 bases, and 10 bases lay outside the gene matches. CDR1 and CDR2 (germline): MGHRA, YSYEKL. This CDR3 has 17 amino acids. PCR employed 60 Vbeta and 13 Jbeta primers. As processed by the authors: A later analysis tallied 80 million to 100 million unique TCR beta chains, approximately 11 million of them shared. Only in-frame clones appear in the TCRdb table, and some are missing; sequencing was by immunoSEQ multiplex PCR. V, J and clone size were drawn from that table, and D and trimming were deduced from the DNA. The sample comprises about 200,000 clones, 83% of which are singletons, and 1.4% rests with the top ten. This record comes from a study of cytomegalovirus exposure and HLA in healthy donors. The study, taken as a whole, reports: Productive rates of about 90% or about 30% were seen for most TCR beta V segments in an earlier analysis. In a later analysis, CMV-associated beta chains were mostly HLA-associated, it appeared. Of the V segments, some could not be distinguished, including TRBV6-2 and TRBV6-3, and were excluded.

Sample: PBMCs. V gene TRBV4-1 combines with J gene TRBJ2-7, with TRBD1 matching 10 bases. The receptor was isolated from a girl aged 10 to 17 in good health and CMV-seronegative. The CDR3 DNA reads as TGCGCCAGCAGCCCCCAGAGAGGACAGGGGGATTCCTACGAGCAGTACTTC. This gives the protein CASSPQRGQGDSYEQYF.